What follows are 28 T cell receptor beta chains derived from one specimen sequenced in a study of blood T cell repertoires in COVID-19. Data came from immunoSEQ multiplex PCR; TCRdb stores just in-frame clones and leaves some out. In the table there are 110,000 to 150,000 clones, 79% of which are singletons. What was sequenced was peripheral blood. These receptors were obtained from a woman aged 70-85 years with COVID-19, enrolled during active disease.

The chain carries TRBV5-8 and TRBJ1-1, with D unclear. V was shortened by 1 base and J by 0 bases, with 13 bases between the two germline ends. CDR1 SGHTS and CDR2 YDEGEE come from the germline V gene. The CDR3 consists of 16 residues. The CDR3 DNA sequence: TGTGCCAGCAGCTTGCTTCGAGGAATTCTGAACACTGAAGCTTTCTTT. This sequence encodes CASSLLRGILNTEAFF.

The chain combines TRBV3-1 (or the pseudogene TRBV3-2) with TRBJ2-1; 8 bases map to TRBD2. The ends lost 4 bases at V and 5 bases at J; junction bases unmatched: 7. Germline V CDR1 and CDR2: LGHDT, YNNKEL (reference sequence). The CDR3 runs to 15 residues. CDR3 sequence reads: CASSPGGGINNEQFF. The DNA for the CDR3 is TGTGCCAGCAGCCCCGGGGGGGGGATCAACAATGAGCAGTTCTTC.

This rearrangement joins TRBV5-4 to TRBJ2-5; 8 bases are shared with TRBD1. The V and J ends lost 3 bases and 5 bases, in that order; junction bases with no gene match: 6. This CDR3 contains 14 residues. Germline V CDR1 and CDR2: SGHNT, YYREEE (reference sequence). The CDR3 protein is CASSSPTGEETQYF. The CDR3, as DNA: TGTGCCAGCAGCTCCCCGACAGGGGAGGAGACCCAGTACTTC.

This clone was observed at least ten times. The gene calls are TRBV24-1 and TRBJ2-7, with 8 bases identical to TRBD2. The germline CDR1 and CDR2 sequences are KGHDR and SFDVKD. J gave up 3 bases and V 3 bases, and 6 bases lay outside the gene matches. The CDR3 totals 15 residues. For the CDR3, the DNA is TGTGCCACCAGTGATCCGTTAGCGGGGAGCTACGAGCAGTACTTC. This gives the protein CATSDPLAGSYEQYF.

V and J are TRBV6-6 and TRBJ1-1; D gene unclear. The CDR3 runs 15 residues. Trimming shortened V by 6 bases and J by 1 base, and 15 bases separated the two germline ends. Germline CDR1 and CDR2: MNHNY and SVGAGI (reference sequence). CDR3 sequence reads: CASSVSGLSNTEAFF. CDR3 nucleotides: TGTGCCAGCAGCGTCTCCGGGTTATCGAACACTGAAGCTTTCTTT.

The chain uses TRBV7-9 and TRBJ2-7; 7 nucleotides align to TRBD1. The CDR3 sequence is 14 residues long. The germline CDR1 and CDR2 sequences are SEHNR and FQNEAQ (reference sequence). After removal of 5 bases from V and 2 bases from J, the junction contained 6 bases not matched to a gene. The CDR3 region has the DNA TGTGCCAGCAGCCCCTGGACAGGAGCCTACGAGCAGTACTTC. This sequence encodes CASSPWTGAYEQYF.

This chain joins TRBV14 and TRBJ2-1; maybe TRBD1 (6 bases). This CDR3 has 15 residues. V was trimmed by 3 bases and J by 6 bases, leaving 15 bases between them. CDR1 SGHDN and CDR2 FVKESK come from the germline V gene. The CDR3 sequence is CASSHQTGGGNEQFF. CDR3 in DNA: TGTGCCAGCAGCCACCAGACAGGAGGAGGCAATGAGCAGTTCTTC.

CDR3 loop: CASSLAGGRGWQTQYF. CDR3 bases: TGTGCCAGCAGCTTAGCGGGCGGCAGGGGATGGCAGACCCAGTACTTC. The chain couples TRBV7-8 to TRBJ2-5; D might be TRBD1 (6 bases). This CDR3 spans 16 amino acids. Trimming removed 0 bases at V and 6 bases at J, with 17 bases between. The germline V gene has CDR1 SGHVS and CDR2 FQNEAQ.

The chain employs TRBV7-9 and TRBJ2-5, with a weak D call TRBD1 (5 bases). Trimming left V 0 bases short and J 4 bases short, with 15 bases between. Per germline, CDR1 SEHNR and CDR2 FQNEAQ (reference sequence). The CDR3 totals 16 residues. CDR3 loop: CASSLAPGSKRETQYF. In nucleotides, the CDR3 is TGTGCCAGCAGCTTAGCGCCAGGGTCGAAAAGAGAGACCCAGTACTTC.

The chain employs TRBV19 and TRBJ1-1; 7 nucleotides line up with TRBD1. The CDR3 spans 13 residues. V lost 4 bases and J lost 1; bases outside the gene matches: 0. CDR1 is LNHDA and CDR2 is SQIVND in the germline V gene (reference sequence). DNA of the CDR3: TGTGCCAGTAGTAGGGACAGGAACACTGAAGCTTTCTTT. Residues: CASSRDRNTEAFF.

The CDR3 nucleotides read TGTGCCAGTAGCCGACAGGGACCCCAGTACGAGCAGTACTTC. This codes for CASSRQGPQYEQYF. This chain links TRBV19 with TRBJ2-7; TRBD1 matches 7 bases. Per germline, CDR1 LNHDA and CDR2 SQIVND (reference sequence). Trimming cost V 6 bases and J 4 bases; bases outside gene matches: 9. This CDR3 contains 14 residues.

The J gene is TRBJ2-2, the V gene TRBV11-2; 8 nucleotides agree with TRBD1. V shed 6 bases, J shed 3 bases, and the junction held 12 bases outside the gene matches. Germline V gene lookup returns CDR1 SGHAT and CDR2 FQNNGV. The length of the CDR3 is 17 residues. CDR3: CASRPGSGTGHTGELFF. The CDR3 nucleotides are TGTGCCAGCAGGCCCGGGTCCGGGACAGGTCACACCGGGGAGCTGTTTTTT. Filled out from reference TRBV11-2 and TRBJ2-2, the complete variable domain reads EAGVAQSPRYKIIEKRQSVAFWCNPISGHATLYWYQQILGQGPKLLIQFQNNGVVDDSQLPKDRFSAERLKGVDSTLKIQPAKLEDSAVYLCASRPGSGTGHTGELFFGEGSRLTVL.

The J gene is TRBJ1-2, the V gene TRBV7-8; perhaps TRBD1 as D (5 bases). V lost 5 bases, J lost 1 base, and 11 bases lay in between. The germline gives CDR1 SGHVS, CDR2 FQNEAQ. The CDR3 loop spans 14 amino acids. The CDR3 nucleotides are TGTGCCAGCAGCCCCAGGGCAGTTAACTATGGCTACACCTTC. Amino acids: CASSPRAVNYGYTF.

The rearrangement joins TRBV7-2 to TRBJ2-5, with TRBD2 matching over 8 bases. From germline, CDR1 is SGHTA and CDR2 FQGNSA. This CDR3 comprises 14 residues. The V segment lost 5 bases and the J segment 5 bases; nucleotides outside the gene matches: 7. This chain's CDR3 is CASSARGGSETQYF. DNA for the CDR3: TGTGCCAGCAGCGCCCGGGGGGGCTCTGAGACCCAGTACTTC.

V and J are TRBV7-8 and TRBJ1-6; TRBD1 matches 8 bases. Germline V gene lookup returns CDR1 SGHVS and CDR2 FQNEAQ. The CDR3 length is 15 residues. J gave up 6 bases and V 4 bases, and 5 bases lay outside the gene matches. The CDR3 protein is CASSWGQAGNSPLHF. The CDR3 DNA reads TGTGCCAGCAGCTGGGGACAGGCCGGTAATTCACCCCTCCACTTT.

In the case of this clone: Other nucleotide sequences in the sample specify the same CDR3. This chain connects TRBV24-1 to TRBJ2-2; 7 bases fit TRBD1. The germline CDR1 and CDR2 sequences are KGHDR and SFDVKD. The V and J ends lost 5 bases and 1 base, in that order; junction bases with no gene match: 3. CDR3 length: 15 residues. CDR3 in amino acids: CATSGRTGNTGELFF. For the CDR3, the DNA is TGTGCCACCAGTGGAAGGACAGGGAACACCGGGGAGCTGTTTTTT.

The chain joins TRBV20-1 to TRBJ1-1; D is unresolved. Germline V CDR1 and CDR2: DFQATT, SNEGSKA (reference sequence). CDR3 length: 11 residues. Trimming cost V 8 bases and J 0 bases, with 7 bases left between them. In nucleotides, the CDR3 is TGCAGTTCCGGGGTGAACACTGAAGCTTTCTTT. Translation: CSSGVNTEAFF.

V and J are TRBV4-1 and TRBJ2-5; D possibly corresponds to TRBD1 (5 bases). Germline CDR1 is MGHRA and CDR2 is YSYEKL. The CDR3 sequence is 14 residues long. The germline V and J ends were trimmed by 1 base and 4 bases, with 10 bases remaining between them. The CDR3 DNA reads as TGCGCCAGCAGCCAAGTGGCAGGGTCAGAGACCCAGTACTTC. This codes for CASSQVAGSETQYF.

The chain employs TRBV18 and TRBJ1-6; D gene uncertain. The germline CDR1 and CDR2 sequences are KGHSH and LQKENI. The CDR3 has 13 amino acids. V lost 2 bases to trimming and J lost 15 bases, with 14 bases between them. The CDR3 DNA follows: TGTGCCAGCTCACCAAACTCACCTTCTGACCTCCACTTT. Its protein product is CASSPNSPSDLHF.

V gene TRBV2 combines with J gene TRBJ2-5; a weak D match, TRBD1 (6 bases). CDR1 is SNHLY and CDR2 is FYNNEI in the germline V gene. The CDR3 covers 13 residues. The V and J ends lost 7 bases and 2 bases respectively, with 11 bases between them. The CDR3 loop reads CASTTGNQETQYF. CDR3 nucleotide sequence: TGTGCCAGCACCACAGGGAATCAAGAGACCCAGTACTTC.

The rearrangement uses TRBV7-2 and TRBJ1-5; D gene uncertain. The CDR3 is 14 residues long. Per the germline V gene, CDR1 is SGHTA and CDR2 is FQGNSA. The germline V and J ends were trimmed by 7 bases and 4 bases, with 14 bases remaining between them. The CDR3 coding sequence is TGTGCCAGCAACCCCGACACCAGTAATCAGCCCCAGCATTTT. Its translation is CASNPDTSNQPQHF.

The chain has TRBV28 and TRBJ2-5; possible D gene TRBD1, 7 bases. The CDR3 contains 16 residues. The V end was cut by 5 bases, the J end by 4 bases, with 20 bases between. Looked up from germline, CDR1 is MDHEN and CDR2 is SYDVKM. CDR3 bases: TGTGCCAGCAGTCCGAGAAAGGCAGGGGGGATAGAGACCCAGTACTTC. This encodes CASSPRKAGGIETQYF.

V and J are TRBV10-3 and TRBJ2-3; D possibly corresponds to TRBD2 (5 bases). The V end was cut by 3 bases, the J end by 4 bases, with 20 bases between. The CDR3 has 17 residues. Germline loops: CDR1 ENHRY, CDR2 SYGVKD. The CDR3 bases are TGTGCCATCAGTGACCCCCGGACTGTATCCTCCCCAGATACGCAGTATTTT. Translated, it gives CAISDPRTVSSPDTQYF.

The chain links TRBV10-3 to TRBJ2-1; weak D call: TRBD1 (5 bases). The CDR3 extends over 14 amino acids. Germline loops: CDR1 ENHRY, CDR2 SYGVKD. V was shortened by 4 bases and J by 6 bases, with 13 bases between the two germline ends. CDR3: CAISGQSVLNEQFF. The CDR3 DNA reads TGTGCCATCAGTGGACAGTCGGTCCTCAATGAGCAGTTCTTC.

In this sample, this clone turned up once. The V call is TRBV12-3 or TRBV12-4, the J call TRBJ2-7, with 9 bases fitting TRBD1. This CDR3 region has 13 residues. V trimming: 4 bases; J trimming: 6 bases; junction bases outside the gene matches: 4. In DNA form, the CDR3 reads TGTGCCAGCAGTTCCCGGACAGGGGTCGAGCAGTACTTC. Translating it yields CASSSRTGVEQYF.

J is TRBJ2-2 and V is TRBV5-1; 8 bases agree with TRBD2. V was clipped by 0 bases and J by 1 base; unmatched bases: 5. CDR3 length: 17 amino acids. Per germline, CDR1 SGHRS and CDR2 YFSETQ. CDR3 DNA: TGCGCCAGCAGCTTGGTAAACCTAGCGGGGAACACCGGGGAGCTGTTTTTT. Translated: CASSLVNLAGNTGELFF.

This clone has a handful of counts. This chain's CDR3 is CASSPPGGHGYTF. The CDR3 DNA follows: TGTGCCAGCTCACCGCCAGGGGGGCATGGCTACACCTTC. The chain combines TRBV18 with TRBJ1-2, with 7 bases fitting TRBD1. With V trimmed by 3 bases and J by 6 bases, 4 bases remained unmatched. This CDR3 has 13 amino acids. Germline lookup yields CDR1 KGHSH and CDR2 LQKENI.

In its sample, this clone was seen once. The chain uses TRBV4-2 and TRBJ2-3; D unresolved. The CDR3 spans 13 residues. V lost 0 bases to trimming and J lost 2 bases, with 3 bases between them. CDR1 LGHNA and CDR2 YNFKEQ come from the germline V gene. The CDR3 DNA follows: TGTGCCAGCAGCCAAGAAGCCACAGATACGCAGTATTTT. It yields the protein CASSQEATDTQYF.